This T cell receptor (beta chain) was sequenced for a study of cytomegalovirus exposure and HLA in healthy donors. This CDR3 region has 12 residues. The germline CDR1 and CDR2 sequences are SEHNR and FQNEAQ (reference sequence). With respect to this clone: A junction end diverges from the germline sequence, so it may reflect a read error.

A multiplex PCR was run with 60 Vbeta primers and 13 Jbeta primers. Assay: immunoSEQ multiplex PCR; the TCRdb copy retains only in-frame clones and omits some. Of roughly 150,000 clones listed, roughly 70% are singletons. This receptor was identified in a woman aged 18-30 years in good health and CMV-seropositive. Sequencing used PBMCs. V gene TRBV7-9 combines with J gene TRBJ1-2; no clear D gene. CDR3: CSSRRDVYGYTF. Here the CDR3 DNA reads TGTTCCAGCAGGCGGGATGTCTATGGCTACACCTTC.